This is a list of T cell receptor beta chains from one sample in a study of beta chain features in type 1 diabetes. Data came from immunoSEQ multiplex PCR; TCRdb stores just in-frame clones and leaves some out. Counted here are around 160,000 clones, roughly 59% occurring once; the ten biggest clones make up 0.08% to 0.095%. Sequenced sample: naive CD4+ T cells from blood. Receptors were obtained from a man in his thirties or forties with type 1 diabetes. CDR3s include the opening cysteine and the closing phenylalanine or tryptophan. D genes are given only for firm matches. Clone size appears in some rows only: once, few, many, or a class for an expanded clone.

j_gene: TRBJ2-7
abundance: NA
v_gene: TRBV28
d_gene: NA
CDR3aa: CASSLYRGLSYEQYF
CDR3nt: TGTGCCAGCAGTTTATATAGGGGTTTGTCCTACGAGCAGTACTTC

j_gene: TRBJ2-7
abundance: NA
v_gene: TRBV18
d_gene: NA
CDR3aa: CASSSQGPYEQYF
CDR3nt: TGTGCCAGCTCAAGCCAGGGCCCCTACGAGCAGTACTTC

j_gene: TRBJ2-3
abundance: NA
v_gene: TRBV25-1
d_gene: TRBD1
CDR3aa: CSSSVGQQSTDTQYF
CDR3nt: TGTTCCAGCAGTGTGGGACAGCAAAGCACAGATACGCAGTATTTT

j_gene: TRBJ2-6
abundance: NA
v_gene: TRBV10-3
d_gene: NA
CDR3aa: CAISDSSGANVLTF
CDR3nt: TGTGCCATCAGTGATTCATCTGGGGCCAACGTCCTGACTTTC

j_gene: TRBJ2-1
abundance: few
v_gene: TRBV7-9
d_gene: NA
CDR3aa: CASSLAGLRTDEQFF
CDR3nt: TGTGCCAGCAGCTTAGCTGGACTACGGACGGATGAGCAGTTCTTC

j_gene: TRBJ2-3
abundance: few
v_gene: TRBV25-1
d_gene: TRBD1
CDR3aa: CASRGQGGNTQYF
CDR3nt: TGTGCCAGCAGGGGACAGGGGGGAAATACGCAGTATTTT

j_gene: TRBJ2-7
abundance: NA
v_gene: TRBV4-3
d_gene: TRBD2
CDR3aa: CASSQATSGIYEQYF
CDR3nt: TGCGCCAGCAGCCAAGCGACTAGCGGGATCTACGAGCAGTACTTC

j_gene: TRBJ1-6
abundance: NA
v_gene: TRBV30
d_gene: NA
CDR3aa: CAWTGALRSPLHF
CDR3nt: TGTGCCTGGACAGGGGCTCTTCGGTCGCCCCTCCACTTT

j_gene: TRBJ1-6
abundance: NA
v_gene: TRBV4-3
d_gene: TRBD1
CDR3aa: CASSQETGVNSPLHF
CDR3nt: TGCGCCAGCAGCCAAGAGACAGGGGTAAATTCACCCCTCCACTTT

j_gene: TRBJ1-1
abundance: NA
v_gene: TRBV30
d_gene: NA
CDR3aa: CAWTGVNTEAFF
CDR3nt: TGTGCCTGGACAGGGGTTAACACTGAAGCTTTCTTT

j_gene: TRBJ2-7
abundance: NA
v_gene: TRBV11-2
d_gene: TRBD1
CDR3aa: CASSFSDRDNEQYF
CDR3nt: TGTGCCAGCAGCTTTTCGGACAGGGACAACGAGCAGTACTTC

j_gene: TRBJ2-1
abundance: NA
v_gene: TRBV30
d_gene: NA
CDR3aa: CAWSGTYNEQFF
CDR3nt: TGTGCCTGGAGTGGGACATACAATGAGCAGTTCTTC

j_gene: TRBJ2-7
abundance: NA
v_gene: TRBV30
d_gene: TRBD1
CDR3aa: CAWSVLQGLPGEQYF
CDR3nt: TGTGCCTGGAGTGTCTTACAGGGGCTGCCGGGGGAGCAGTACTTC

j_gene: TRBJ2-3
abundance: NA
v_gene: TRBV25-1
d_gene: NA
CDR3aa: CASSLNTDTQYF
CDR3nt: TGTGCCAGCAGCCTAAACACAGATACGCAGTATTTT

j_gene: TRBJ1-1
abundance: NA
v_gene: TRBV2
d_gene: NA
CDR3aa: CASSRSTQNTEAFF
CDR3nt: TGTGCCAGCAGTCGCAGTACCCAGAACACTGAAGCTTTCTTT

j_gene: TRBJ2-7
abundance: NA
v_gene: TRBV10-2
d_gene: NA
CDR3aa: CASSAWGEQYF
CDR3nt: TGCGCCAGCAGTGCCTGGGGCGAGCAGTACTTC

j_gene: TRBJ2-1
abundance: NA
v_gene: TRBV29-1
d_gene: TRBD1
CDR3aa: CSVARGTGAYNEQFF
CDR3nt: TGCAGCGTTGCGCGGGGGACAGGGGCTTACAATGAGCAGTTCTTC

j_gene: TRBJ2-3
abundance: once
v_gene: TRBV4-3
d_gene: NA
CDR3aa: CASSQEYTGRGRPLSTDTQYF
CDR3nt: TGCGCCAGCAGCCAAGAATATACGGGGAGGGGGCGACCCCTTAGCACAGATACGCAGTATTTT

j_gene: TRBJ2-3
abundance: NA
v_gene: TRBV4-1
d_gene: TRBD2
CDR3aa: CASSQELAASGTDTQYF
CDR3nt: TGCGCCAGCAGCCAAGAACTAGCGGCCTCTGGCACAGATACGCAGTATTTT

j_gene: TRBJ1-4
abundance: few
v_gene: TRBV23-1
d_gene: TRBD1
CDR3aa: CASSHPTGGSEKLFF
CDR3nt: TGCGCCAGCAGTCACCCGACAGGGGGCAGTGAAAAACTGTTTTTT

j_gene: TRBJ2-5
abundance: NA
v_gene: TRBV6-6
d_gene: TRBD2
CDR3aa: CASKAGGNQETQYF
CDR3nt: TGTGCCAGCAAAGCGGGAGGCAACCAAGAGACCCAGTACTTC

j_gene: TRBJ2-3
abundance: NA
v_gene: TRBV7-2
d_gene: NA
CDR3aa: CASSYSSGYTDTQYF
CDR3nt: TGTGCCAGCAGCTATTCCTCCGGTTACACAGATACGCAGTATTTT

j_gene: TRBJ2-3
abundance: few
v_gene: TRBV4-3
d_gene: NA
CDR3aa: CASSQDGATDTQYF
CDR3nt: TGCGCCAGCAGCCAAGATGGGGCGACAGATACGCAGTATTTT

j_gene: TRBJ2-1
abundance: few
v_gene: TRBV29-1
d_gene: TRBD1
CDR3aa: CSVAFVGQKINEQFF
CDR3nt: TGCAGCGTTGCTTTCGTGGGACAGAAGATTAATGAGCAGTTCTTC

j_gene: TRBJ2-1
abundance: NA
v_gene: TRBV5-1
d_gene: NA
CDR3aa: CASSLGQPYNEQFF
CDR3nt: TGCGCCAGCAGCTTGGGGCAGCCCTACAATGAGCAGTTCTTC

j_gene: TRBJ2-7
abundance: NA
v_gene: TRBV30
d_gene: NA
CDR3aa: CAWSGGLGDEQYF
CDR3nt: TGTGCCTGGAGTGGAGGTTTGGGGGACGAGCAGTACTTC

j_gene: TRBJ2-7
abundance: few
v_gene: TRBV29-1
d_gene: TRBD1
CDR3aa: CSAIGWTGAYEQYF
CDR3nt: TGCAGCGCCATCGGATGGACAGGGGCCTACGAGCAGTACTTC

j_gene: TRBJ2-5
abundance: NA
v_gene: TRBV29-1
d_gene: NA
CDR3aa: CSVVGVQETQYF
CDR3nt: TGCAGCGTTGTAGGGGTTCAAGAGACCCAGTACTTC

j_gene: TRBJ2-1
abundance: few
v_gene: TRBV29-1
d_gene: TRBD1
CDR3aa: CSVESGQGADNEQFF
CDR3nt: TGCAGCGTTGAATCAGGACAGGGGGCGGACAATGAGCAGTTCTTC

j_gene: TRBJ2-5
abundance: few
v_gene: TRBV10-3
d_gene: TRBD2
CDR3aa: CAVSGAQETQYF
CDR3nt: TGTGCCGTAAGCGGGGCTCAAGAGACCCAGTACTTC

j_gene: TRBJ2-1
abundance: few
v_gene: TRBV12-5
d_gene: TRBD1
CDR3aa: CASGLAGQGDEQFF
CDR3nt: TGTGCTAGTGGTTTGGCGGGACAGGGAGATGAGCAGTTCTTC

j_gene: TRBJ2-7
abundance: NA
v_gene: TRBV7-9
d_gene: NA
CDR3aa: CASSLDVGYEQYF
CDR3nt: TGTGCCAGCAGCTTGGACGTAGGATACGAGCAGTACTTC

j_gene: TRBJ2-5
abundance: NA
v_gene: TRBV7-2
d_gene: TRBD2
CDR3aa: CASSYTSGGSGQETQYF
CDR3nt: TGTGCCAGCAGCTATACTAGCGGGGGATCGGGGCAAGAGACCCAGTACTTC

j_gene: TRBJ1-1
abundance: once
v_gene: TRBV30
d_gene: NA
CDR3aa: CAWGLDLNTEAFF
CDR3nt: TGTGCCTGGGGGCTCGATTTGAACACTGAAGCTTTCTTT

j_gene: TRBJ2-7
abundance: NA
v_gene: TRBV9
d_gene: TRBD2
CDR3aa: CASSVDPSGGSYEQYF
CDR3nt: TGTGCCAGCAGCGTCGACCCTAGCGGGGGGTCCTACGAGCAGTACTTC

j_gene: TRBJ2-5
abundance: NA
v_gene: TRBV29-1
d_gene: TRBD1
CDR3aa: CSGKQGALETQYF
CDR3nt: TGCAGCGGGAAACAGGGGGCGTTGGAGACCCAGTACTTC

j_gene: TRBJ1-2
abundance: few
v_gene: TRBV9
d_gene: NA
CDR3aa: CASSVLDRSPGGYTF
CDR3nt: TGTGCCAGCAGCGTACTCGACAGGAGCCCGGGTGGCTACACCTTC

j_gene: TRBJ2-1
abundance: NA
v_gene: TRBV15
d_gene: NA
CDR3aa: CATSRGSEQFF
CDR3nt: TGTGCCACCAGCAGAGGAAGTGAGCAGTTCTTC

j_gene: TRBJ2-5
abundance: NA
v_gene: TRBV5-1
d_gene: NA
CDR3aa: CASRPQAGQQETQYF
CDR3nt: TGCGCCAGCAGGCCACAAGCGGGACAACAAGAGACCCAGTACTTC

j_gene: TRBJ2-3
abundance: NA
v_gene: TRBV7-9
d_gene: NA
CDR3aa: CASSDPSSTDTQYF
CDR3nt: TGTGCCAGCAGCGATCCTTCTAGCACAGATACGCAGTATTTT

j_gene: TRBJ1-6
abundance: NA
v_gene: TRBV9
d_gene: TRBD1
CDR3aa: CASSGADRVNSPLHF
CDR3nt: TGTGCCAGCAGCGGGGCGGACAGGGTCAATTCACCCCTCCACTTT

j_gene: TRBJ2-3
abundance: NA
v_gene: TRBV29-1
d_gene: NA
CDR3aa: CSVGGGSTDTQYF
CDR3nt: TGCAGCGTTGGAGGGGGAAGCACAGATACGCAGTATTTT

j_gene: TRBJ1-2
abundance: NA
v_gene: TRBV5-4
d_gene: NA
CDR3aa: CASSLDGNYGYTF
CDR3nt: TGTGCCAGCAGCTTGGACGGGAACTATGGCTACACCTTC

j_gene: TRBJ1-2
abundance: NA
v_gene: TRBV18
d_gene: NA
CDR3aa: CASSPRELANYGYTF
CDR3nt: TGTGCCAGCTCACCACGAGAGTTAGCTAACTATGGCTACACCTTC

j_gene: TRBJ2-1
abundance: few
v_gene: TRBV7-2
d_gene: NA
CDR3aa: CASSLSRSSYNEQFF
CDR3nt: TGTGCCAGCAGCTTATCAAGGAGCTCCTACAATGAGCAGTTCTTC

j_gene: TRBJ2-6
abundance: few
v_gene: TRBV7-9
d_gene: NA
CDR3aa: CASSFFILPGSGANVLTF
CDR3nt: TGTGCCAGCAGCTTCTTTATACTGCCTGGCTCTGGGGCCAACGTCCTGACTTTC

j_gene: TRBJ2-1
abundance: few
v_gene: TRBV18
d_gene: NA
CDR3aa: CASSRAGDEQFF
CDR3nt: TGTGCCAGCTCACGAGCGGGCGATGAGCAGTTCTTC

j_gene: TRBJ2-3
abundance: NA
v_gene: TRBV28
d_gene: NA
CDR3aa: CASISLGSSTDTQYF
CDR3nt: TGTGCCAGCATTAGCCTGGGCTCTAGCACAGATACGCAGTATTTT

j_gene: TRBJ2-1
abundance: NA
v_gene: TRBV9
d_gene: TRBD2
CDR3aa: CASSVRSGGADEQFF
CDR3nt: TGTGCCAGCAGCGTAAGAAGCGGGGGGGCCGATGAGCAGTTCTTC

j_gene: TRBJ2-5
abundance: NA
v_gene: TRBV29-1
d_gene: NA
CDR3aa: CSVLRSAQYF
CDR3nt: TGCAGCGTTTTGAGGAGCGCCCAGTACTTC

j_gene: TRBJ2-1
abundance: NA
v_gene: TRBV11-2
d_gene: NA
CDR3aa: CASSLDIRVSSYNEQFF
CDR3nt: TGTGCCAGCAGCTTAGATATCAGAGTGAGCTCCTACAATGAGCAGTTCTTC

j_gene: TRBJ1-5
abundance: NA
v_gene: TRBV9
d_gene: NA
CDR3aa: CASSAAGYSNQPQHF
CDR3nt: TGTGCCAGCAGCGCTGCGGGGTATAGCAATCAGCCCCAGCATTTT